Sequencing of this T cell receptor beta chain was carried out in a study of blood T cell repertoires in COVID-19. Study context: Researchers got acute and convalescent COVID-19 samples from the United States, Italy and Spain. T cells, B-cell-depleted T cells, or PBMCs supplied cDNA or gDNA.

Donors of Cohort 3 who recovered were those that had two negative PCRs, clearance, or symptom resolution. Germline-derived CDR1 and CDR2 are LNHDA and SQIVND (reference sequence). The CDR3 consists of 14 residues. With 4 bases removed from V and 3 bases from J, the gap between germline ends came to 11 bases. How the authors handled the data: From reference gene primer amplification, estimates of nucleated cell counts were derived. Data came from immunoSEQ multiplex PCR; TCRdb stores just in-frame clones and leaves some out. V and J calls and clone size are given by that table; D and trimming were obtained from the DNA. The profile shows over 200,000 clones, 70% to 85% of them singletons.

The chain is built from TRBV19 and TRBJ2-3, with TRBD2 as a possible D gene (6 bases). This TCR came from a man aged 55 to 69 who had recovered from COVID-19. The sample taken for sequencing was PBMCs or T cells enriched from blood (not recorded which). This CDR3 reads CASSKVEGTDTQYF. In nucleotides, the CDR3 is TGTGCCAGTAGTAAGGTGGAGGGGACAGATACGCAGTATTTT.